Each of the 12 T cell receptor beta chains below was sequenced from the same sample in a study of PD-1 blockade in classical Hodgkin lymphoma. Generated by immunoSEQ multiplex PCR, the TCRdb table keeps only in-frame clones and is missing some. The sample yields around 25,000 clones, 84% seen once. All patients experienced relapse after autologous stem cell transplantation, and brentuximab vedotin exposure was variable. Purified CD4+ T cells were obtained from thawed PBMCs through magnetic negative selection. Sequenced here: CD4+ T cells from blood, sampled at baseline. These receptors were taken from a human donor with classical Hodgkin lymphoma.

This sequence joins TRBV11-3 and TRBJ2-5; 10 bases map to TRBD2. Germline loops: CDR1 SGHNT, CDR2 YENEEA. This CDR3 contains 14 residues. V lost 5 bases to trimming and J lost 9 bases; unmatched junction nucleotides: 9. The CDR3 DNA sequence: TGTGCCAGCAGCCCCCGGGCTAGCGGGGGCTCCCAGTACTTC. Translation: CASSPRASGGSQYF.

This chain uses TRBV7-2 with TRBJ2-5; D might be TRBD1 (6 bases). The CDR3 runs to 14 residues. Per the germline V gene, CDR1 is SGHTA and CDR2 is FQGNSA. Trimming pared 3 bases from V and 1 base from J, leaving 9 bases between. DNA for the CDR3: TGTGCCAGCAGCTTGCAGGGGTTCCAAGAGACCCAGTACTTC. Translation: CASSLQGFQETQYF.

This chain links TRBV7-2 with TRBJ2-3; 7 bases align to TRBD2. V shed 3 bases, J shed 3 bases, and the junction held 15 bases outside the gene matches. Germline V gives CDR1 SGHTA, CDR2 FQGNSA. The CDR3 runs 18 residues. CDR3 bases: TGTGCCAGCAGCTTGGCGGGCTGGCGGGGGACGAAAACAGATACGCAGTATTTT. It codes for CASSLAGWRGTKTDTQYF.

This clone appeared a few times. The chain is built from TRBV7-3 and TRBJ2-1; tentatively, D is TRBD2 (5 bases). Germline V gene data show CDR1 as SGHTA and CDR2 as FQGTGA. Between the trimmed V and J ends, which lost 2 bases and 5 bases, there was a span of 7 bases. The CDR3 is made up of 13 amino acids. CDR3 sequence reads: CASSLDYNNEQFF. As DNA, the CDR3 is TGTGCCAGCAGCTTAGACTACAACAATGAGCAGTTCTTC.

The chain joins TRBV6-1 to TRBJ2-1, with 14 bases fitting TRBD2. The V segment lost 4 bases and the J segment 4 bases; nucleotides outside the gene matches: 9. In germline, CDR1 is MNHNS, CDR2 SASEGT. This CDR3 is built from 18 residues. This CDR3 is CASSVGTSGGDLYNEQFF. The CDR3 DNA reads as TGTGCCAGCAGTGTAGGGACTAGCGGGGGCGATTTATACAATGAGCAGTTCTTC.

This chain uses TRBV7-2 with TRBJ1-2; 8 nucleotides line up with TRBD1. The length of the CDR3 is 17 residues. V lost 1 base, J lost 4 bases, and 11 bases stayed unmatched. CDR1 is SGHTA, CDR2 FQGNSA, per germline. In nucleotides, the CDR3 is TGTGCCAGCAGCTTAGTTCTGTTAGGACAGGGTACCTATGGCTACACCTTC. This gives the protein CASSLVLLGQGTYGYTF.

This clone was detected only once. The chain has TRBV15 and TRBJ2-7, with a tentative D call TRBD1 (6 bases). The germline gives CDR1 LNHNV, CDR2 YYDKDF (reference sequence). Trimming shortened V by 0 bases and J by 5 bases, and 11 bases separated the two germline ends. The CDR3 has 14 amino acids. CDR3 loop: CATSRDRRGHEQYF. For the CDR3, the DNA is TGTGCCACCAGCAGAGATCGCAGGGGCCACGAGCAGTACTTC.

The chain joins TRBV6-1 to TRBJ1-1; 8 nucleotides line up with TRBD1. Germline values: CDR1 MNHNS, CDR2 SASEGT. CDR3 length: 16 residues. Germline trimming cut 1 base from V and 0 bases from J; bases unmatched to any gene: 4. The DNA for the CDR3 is TGTGCCAGCAGTGAAGACGGACAGGGATTGAACACTGAAGCTTTCTTT. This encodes CASSEDGQGLNTEAFF.

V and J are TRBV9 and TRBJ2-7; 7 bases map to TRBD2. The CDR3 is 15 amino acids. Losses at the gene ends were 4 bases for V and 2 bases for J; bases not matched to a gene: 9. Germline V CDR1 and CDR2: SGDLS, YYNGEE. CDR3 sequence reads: CASSLWRLAAYEQYF. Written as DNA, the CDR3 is TGTGCCAGCAGCCTTTGGCGTCTAGCGGCCTACGAGCAGTACTTC.

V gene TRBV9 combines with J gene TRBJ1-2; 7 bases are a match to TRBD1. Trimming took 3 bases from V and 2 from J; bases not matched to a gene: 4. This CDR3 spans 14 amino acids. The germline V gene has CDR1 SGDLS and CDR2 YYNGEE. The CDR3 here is CASSARQGNYGYTF. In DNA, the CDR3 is TGTGCCAGCAGCGCCAGACAGGGCAACTATGGCTACACCTTC.

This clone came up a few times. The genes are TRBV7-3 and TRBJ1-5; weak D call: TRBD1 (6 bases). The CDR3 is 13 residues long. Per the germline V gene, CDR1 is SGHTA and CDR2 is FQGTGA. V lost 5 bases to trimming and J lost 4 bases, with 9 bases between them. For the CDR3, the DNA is TGTGCCAGCAGCGGACAGCTAAATCAGCCCCAGCATTTT. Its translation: CASSGQLNQPQHF.

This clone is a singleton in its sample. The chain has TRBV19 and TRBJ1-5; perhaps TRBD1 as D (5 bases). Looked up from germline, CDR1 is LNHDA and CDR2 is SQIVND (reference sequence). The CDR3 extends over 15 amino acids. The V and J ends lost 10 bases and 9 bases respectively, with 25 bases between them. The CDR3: CATRGSSSLRPPQHF. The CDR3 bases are TGTGCCACACGGGGCAGTTCAAGCCTAAGGCCGCCCCAGCATTTT.